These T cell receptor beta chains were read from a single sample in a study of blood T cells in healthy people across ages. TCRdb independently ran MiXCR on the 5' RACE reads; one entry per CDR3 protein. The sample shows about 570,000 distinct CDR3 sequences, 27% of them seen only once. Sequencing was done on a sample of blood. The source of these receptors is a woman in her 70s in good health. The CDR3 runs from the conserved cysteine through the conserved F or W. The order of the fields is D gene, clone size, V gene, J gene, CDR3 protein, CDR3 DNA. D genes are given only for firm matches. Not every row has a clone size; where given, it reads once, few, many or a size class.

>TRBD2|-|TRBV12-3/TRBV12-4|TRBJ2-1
CASSLNLAGSHNEQFF
TGCGCCAGCAGTTTGAACCTAGCGGGGAGCCACAATGAGCAGTTCTTC
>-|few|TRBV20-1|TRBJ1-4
CSAKRVGGREKLFF
TGCAGTGCTAAGCGAGTAGGGGGGAGAGAAAAACTGTTTTTT
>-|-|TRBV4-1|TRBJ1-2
CASSPQGMQWGGYTF
TGCGCCAGCAGCCCCCAGGGGATGCAGTGGGGAGGCTACACCTTC
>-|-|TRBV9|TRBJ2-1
CASSVGGARSYNEQFF
TGTGCCAGCAGCGTAGGGGGCGCTCGTTCCTACAATGAGCAGTTCTTC
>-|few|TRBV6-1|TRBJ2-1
CASSPNPRGAYNEQFF
TGTGCCAGCAGTCCCAACCCCCGGGGGGCATACAATGAGCAGTTCTTC
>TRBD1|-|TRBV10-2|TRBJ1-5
CASSDRQGAQPQHF
TGCGCCAGCAGTGACCGACAGGGAGCGCAGCCCCAGCATTTT
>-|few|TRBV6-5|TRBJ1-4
CASSHRVSGEKLFF
TGTGCCAGCAGCCACAGGGTTTCCGGTGAAAAACTGTTTTTT
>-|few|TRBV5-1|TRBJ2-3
CASSLAGGRGDEADTQYF
TGCGCCAGCAGCTTGGCCGGTGGGCGGGGAGATGAAGCAGATACGCAGTATTTT
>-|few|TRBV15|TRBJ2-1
CATSRDQGGHNEQFF
TGTGCCACCAGCAGAGATCAGGGGGGTCACAATGAGCAGTTCTTC
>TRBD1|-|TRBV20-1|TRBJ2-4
CSAMRTGVKNIQYF
TGCAGTGCTATGCGGACAGGGGTCAAAAACATTCAGTACTTC
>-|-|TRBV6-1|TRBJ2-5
CASRLTQETQYF
TGTGCCAGCAGGTTGACCCAGGAGACCCAGTACTTC
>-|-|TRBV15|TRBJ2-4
CATSGALQGKNIQYF
TGTGCCACCAGCGGAGCACTACAGGGAAAAAACATTCAGTACTTC
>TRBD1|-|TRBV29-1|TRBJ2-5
CSVLYSGTGVQETQYF
TGCAGCGTCCTATACTCCGGGACAGGAGTACAAGAGACCCAGTACTTC
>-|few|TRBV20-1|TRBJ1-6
CSARSPQGNSPLHF
TGCAGTGCTAGATCGCCCCAGGGTAATTCACCCCTCCACTTT
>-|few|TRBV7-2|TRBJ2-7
CASSLVQVPYEQYF
TGTGCCAGCAGCTTAGTACAGGTGCCCTACGAGCAGTACTTC
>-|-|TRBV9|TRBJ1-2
CASSVEENYGYTF
TGTGCCAGCAGCGTGGAGGAAAACTATGGCTACACCTTC
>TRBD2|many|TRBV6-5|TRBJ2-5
CASSYDRGGTQYF
TGTGCCAGCAGTTACGACCGGGGGGGGACCCAGTACTTC
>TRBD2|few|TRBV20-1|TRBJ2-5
CSARGGGGAETQYF
TGCAGTGCTAGAGGTGGCGGGGGGGCTGAGACCCAGTACTTC
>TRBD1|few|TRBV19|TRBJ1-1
CASSIIGTGNTEAFF
TGTGCCAGTAGTATAATAGGGACAGGGAACACTGAAGCTTTCTTT
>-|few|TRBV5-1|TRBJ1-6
CASRLGPTYNSPLHF
TGCGCCAGCAGATTGGGACCTACCTATAATTCACCCCTCCACTTT
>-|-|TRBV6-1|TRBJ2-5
CASSERPVETQYF
TGTGCCAGCAGTGAACGGCCGGTGGAGACCCAGTACTTC
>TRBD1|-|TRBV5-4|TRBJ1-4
CASRFGTGGVKLFF
TGTGCCAGCAGATTCGGGACAGGGGGCGTCAAACTGTTTTTT
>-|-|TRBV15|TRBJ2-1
CATSRDPSYNEQFF
TGTGCCACCAGCAGAGATCCTAGTTATAATGAGCAGTTCTTC
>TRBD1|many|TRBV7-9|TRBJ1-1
CASSSRTGGWITEAFF
TGTGCCAGCAGCTCGCGGACAGGGGGTTGGATCACTGAAGCTTTCTTT
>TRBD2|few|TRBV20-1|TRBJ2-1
CSARAIAGALYNEQFF
TGCAGTGCTAGGGCCATAGCGGGGGCCCTGTACAATGAGCAGTTCTTC
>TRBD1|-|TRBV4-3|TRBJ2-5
CASSQYRGATQETQYF
TGCGCCAGCAGCCAATACAGGGGGGCTACCCAAGAGACCCAGTACTTC
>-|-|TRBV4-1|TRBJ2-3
CASSQGQRDTQYF
TGCGCCAGCAGCCAAGGCCAACGCGATACGCAGTATTTT
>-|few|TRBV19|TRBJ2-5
CASSNLQETQYF
TGTGCCAGTAGTAACTTACAAGAGACCCAGTACTTC